This T cell receptor (beta chain) was captured in a study of human T cells and chemical hapten exposure. Across the whole study: The study enrolled mostly female patients with alopecia areata, totalis or universalis.

MiXCR was run by TCRdb on the RACE reads, yielding one entry per CDR3 protein. The profile covers 60,000 to 65,000 distinct CDR3 sequences, with approximately 11% appearing a single time and roughly 2.3% taken by the ten largest. This clonotype came up many times. As yet, its antigen is unknown. Study findings and constraints: Large CDR3 similarity clusters arose significantly more often from expanded TCRs than from controls. Among TCRs, those above 1 in 1000 frequency were unaffected by DPC sensitization.

CDR1 and CDR2 (germline): MNHEY, SVGEGT. The germline V and J ends were trimmed by 6 bases and 3 bases, with 21 bases remaining between them. The CDR3 has 17 amino acids. The time point denotes: patch test 3, about 24 weeks after DPC sensitization. Treatment noted: therapeutic diphenylcyclopropenone sensitization with weekly scalp DPC. This sequence joins TRBV6-2 or TRBV6-3 and TRBJ2-1; D assignment may be TRBD1 or TRBD2 (5 bases each). The receptor was derived from a woman under 40 with alopecia areata. Some clones in this sample may be carry-over from other donors' samples. This specimen consisted of whole blood, obtained in connection with sensitization to the hapten diphenylcyclopropenone (DPC). CDR3 sequence (DNA): TGTGCCAGCAGACGCGACTACACGGGACGGAACTACAATGAGCAGTTCTTC. Amino acid sequence: CASRRDYTGRNYNEQFF.